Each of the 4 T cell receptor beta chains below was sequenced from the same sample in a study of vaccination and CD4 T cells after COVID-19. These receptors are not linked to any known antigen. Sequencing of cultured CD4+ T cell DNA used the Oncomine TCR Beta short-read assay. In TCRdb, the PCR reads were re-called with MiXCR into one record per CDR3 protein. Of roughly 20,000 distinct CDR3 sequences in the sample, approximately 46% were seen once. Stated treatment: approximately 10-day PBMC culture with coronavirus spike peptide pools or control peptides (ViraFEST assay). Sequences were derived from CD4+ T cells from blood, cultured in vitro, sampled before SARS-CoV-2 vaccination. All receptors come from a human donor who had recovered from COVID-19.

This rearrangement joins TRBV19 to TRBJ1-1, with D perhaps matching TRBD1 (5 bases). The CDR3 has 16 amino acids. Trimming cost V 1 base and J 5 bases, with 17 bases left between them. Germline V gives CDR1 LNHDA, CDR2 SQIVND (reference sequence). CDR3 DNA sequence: TGTGCCAGTAGTATAGCGGTAAGGGGCGGCGGAACTGAAGCTTTCTTT. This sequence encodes CASSIAVRGGGTEAFF.

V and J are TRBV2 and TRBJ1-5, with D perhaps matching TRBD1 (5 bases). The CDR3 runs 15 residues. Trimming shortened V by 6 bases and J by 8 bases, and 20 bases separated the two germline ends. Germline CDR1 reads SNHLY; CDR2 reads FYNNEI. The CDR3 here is CASRAQDLIGEPQHF. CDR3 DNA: TGTGCCAGCAGAGCACAGGATCTCATTGGGGAGCCCCAGCATTTT.

The CDR3 nucleotides read TGTGCCAGTAGTATAACAGGGGAGGAGGATGGCTACACCTTC. This gives the protein CASSITGEEDGYTF. The chain carries TRBV19 and TRBJ1-2; 7 nucleotides match TRBD1. The CDR3 extends over 14 amino acids. V dropped 2 bases and J dropped 6; count of bases not matched to a gene: 6. Germline lookup yields CDR1 LNHDA and CDR2 SQIVND (reference sequence). Variable domain in full (rest from reference TRBV19 and TRBJ1-2): DGGITQSPKYLFRKEGQNVTLSCEQNLNHDAMYWYRQDPGQGLRLIYYSQIVNDFQKGDIAEGYSVSREKKESFPLTVTSAQKNPTAFYLCASSITGEEDGYTFGSGTRLTVV.

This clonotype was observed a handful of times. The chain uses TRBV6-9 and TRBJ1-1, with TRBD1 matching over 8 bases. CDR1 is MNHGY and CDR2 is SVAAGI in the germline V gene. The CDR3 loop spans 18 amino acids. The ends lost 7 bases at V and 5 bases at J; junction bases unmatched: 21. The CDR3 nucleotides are TGTGCCAGCACTACGGAGCCCTGGGACAGGAGGTCGATTACTGAAGCTTTCTTT. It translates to CASTTEPWDRRSITEAFF.